This TCR beta chain appears in the sequencing data of a study of T cells in localized non-small cell lung cancer. After removal of 0 bases from V and 4 bases from J, the junction contained 3 bases not matched to a gene. CDR1 and CDR2 (germline): SGHNT, YYREEE (reference sequence). The CDR3 sequence is 15 residues long. The method was immunoSEQ multiplex PCR; TCRdb's version includes in-frame clones alone and lacks a portion of them. This sample carries 37,000 or so clones, 80% to 90% of them seen once, and the ten largest clones take approximately 2.6%. As for this clone: Antigen: not known.

Study-level findings and limits: Higher adjacent-lung clonality was associated with shorter survival. Heterogeneity cannot be ruled out, as sequencing used one tumor region only.

This sequence joins TRBV5-4 and TRBJ2-3, with 9 bases identical to TRBD2. Sequences were derived from peripheral blood, sampled before any cancer treatment. The receptor comes from a woman aged 40-70 years with stage I lung adenocarcinoma. DNA of the CDR3: TGTGCCAGCAGCTTGGTCGGGACTAGCCCAGATACGCAGTATTTT. It translates to CASSLVGTSPDTQYF.